This TCR beta chain was identified during a study of shared clonotypes between healthy human individuals (dated by TCRdb to 2020 to 2021). Background for the entire study: The cohort included three men and two women between 18 and 49 years of age. Leukapheresis yielded between about 0.9 and 9.5 billion PBMCs per donor. Different laboratories and diverse techniques were used to prepare libraries and sequence TCR repertoires, to increase sequencing depth and limit assay-specific biases. Blood TCR repertoires of a handful of healthy adults were deeply sequenced to estimate repertoire size and the extent of clonotype sharing between individuals. For each donor, CD4 naive and CD4 memory were each given three plates, CD8 naive was given two plates, and CD8 memory was given one plate. Study-level results and caveats: Clonotypes shared by all four sorted-subset donors showed higher generation probabilities than non-shared clonotypes. Around 5.4% of naive CD4, approximately 3.7% of naive CD8, 2% to 2.5% of memory CD4, and 0.4% of memory CD8 clonotypes were shared across a few donors. Naive subsets generally had larger estimated clonotype richness than memory subsets did. Because the study included only a small number of donors, the genetic and exposure-history diversity represented was limited. Pairwise subsampling indicated that sequencing depth was expected to affect the degree of clonotype sharing among donors. Sampling was restricted to blood, and TCR repertoires in tissues likely differ from the TCR repertoires found in blood. Rarefaction of sorted-subset datasets indicated incomplete sequencing despite the large sequencing depth.

The donors were healthy, HIV-negative adults with no recently reported acute infections or vaccinations. Every donor was a Caucasian adult living in Nashville, Tennessee, USA. CD4+ T cells were enriched by magnetic negative selection, after which naive cells were positively selected on CD45RA and the negative fraction was taken as the memory subset. Blood was obtained by leukapheresis, after which PBMCs were separated by Ficoll-Histopaque density gradient centrifugation and cryopreserved in liquid nitrogen vapor phase. Purity and quantity of every magnetically sorted T cell population were checked by analytical flow cytometry. Genomic DNA was isolated from every sorted fraction and measured by UV absorbance on a Nanodrop 2000c. Turning to this clone: Its antigen is not yet known. There are no base qualities to consult, and no much larger clone falls within one base. Other DNA sequences from this sample encode an identical CDR3 as well.

Including the terminal cysteine and phenylalanine, the CDR3 comprises 11 residues. Here the CDR3 DNA is all that survives: 33 bases in frame from base 1. CDR1 and CDR2 are drawn from the germline V gene: KGHSH, LQKENI. Deletion took 6 bases off V and 5 bases off J, with a span of 7 bases between the germline ends. Using the deep immunoSEQ assay, multiplex PCR amplified TCR CDR3 regions from genomic DNA. Extracted genomic DNA from each cell subset was distributed evenly across all wells of several immunoSEQ 96-well plates, and each plate was treated as a replicate. Each replicate PCR for sorted subsets received about 200 ng genomic DNA, equal to tens of thousands of T cell genomes. The purified libraries were quantified using a Qubit 3.0 fluorometer, sized with a Bioanalyzer 2100, and then quantified again using the KAPA Library Quantification kit. Every immunoSEQ 96-well plate was sequenced on a separate single-read 150-cycle Illumina NextSeq 550 flow cell. The paper's processing steps were these. Because the immunoSEQ output included only junctional sequences and no quality scores, the filtering could not be the same as the filtering used for full-length reads. To assign V/J genes and CDR3, sequences were annotated using PyIR, a Python wrapper for IgBLAST v1.9, with IMGT germline references. Reads with weak V/J assignments (E-value above 1e-6), missing CDR3, stop codons, out-of-frame junctions, or ambiguous translated residues were removed. A V3J clonotype was defined by an identical inferred V gene, J gene, and CDR3 amino acid sequence. The percentage overlap between two repertoires was calculated by dividing the number of shared unique clonotypes by the size of the smaller repertoire. Repertoire richness was assessed with RTK rarefaction, the Chao1 estimator, and Recon v2.1 estimates of unobserved clonotypes. Generation probabilities for all TCRbeta clonotypes obtained by the gDNA method from a handful of donors were computed using OLGA. TCRdb took over this immuneACCESS table, retaining in-frame rearrangements with V and J assigned. Such tables are incomplete; in checked studies, under half of the missing clones stem from an unresolved V gene, and the remainder is unexplained. The D gene and trimming were derived from the DNA, and the V and J assignments and clone size from that table. The sample table holds more than 2,000,000 clones, of which over 90% were seen once. Together, the top ten hold approximately 0.4% of the sample.

This clonotype was obtained from a man younger than 35 in good health. Some clones in this sample may be carry-over from other donors' samples. Material: naive CD4+ T cells from PBMCs. The cell subset or site label for this specimen denotes: CD45RA+ positively selected. Here the chain combines TRBV18 and TRBJ2-5, with the D gene call left open. The CDR3 region has the sequence CASSPRETQYF. The DNA is TGTGCCAGCTCCCCCAGGGAGACCCAGTACTTC.